This T cell receptor (beta chain) was observed in a study of T cell responses to AZD1222 COVID-19 vaccine. Measured with immunoSEQ multiplex PCR; TCRdb has only the in-frame clones, and not every one. There are 110,000 to 150,000 clones in the sample; around 90% occur only once, and 3% to 4.5% lies in the top ten. Study findings and constraints: Nearly half of spike-specific TCRs reportedly target variant regions that are unmutated in the B.1.351 and B.1.1.7 variants. It should be noted that donors were predominantly white British and more often female, and clonal diversity was possibly underestimated. Two AZD1222 doses significantly raised spike-specific TCR breadth and depth over controls.

The germline V gene encodes CDR1 SGHDT and CDR2 YYEEEE. With 0 bases removed from V and 5 bases from J, the gap between germline ends came to 17 bases. This CDR3 region has 16 residues. Note on this clone: Its antigen is as yet unknown.

V usage is TRBV5-6 and J usage is TRBJ1-1; D ambiguous. This receptor was obtained from an adult in good health. The sequencing here drew on peripheral blood, taken on day 0 of AZD1222 vaccination. The CDR3 nucleotides are TGTGCCAGCAGCTTGGAACCGGGCTCCGGGAGAACTGAAGCTTTCTTT. Translating gives CASSLEPGSGRTEAFF.